The 10 T cell receptor beta chains below were found in one sample sequenced in a study of blood T cell repertoires in COVID-19. The assay was immunoSEQ multiplex PCR, and TCRdb's table has in-frame clones only and misses some. The sample holds 93,000 or so clones, around 90% seen once. Sequenced input: peripheral blood. The origin of the receptors is a man aged 50 or older in a cohort sampled during active COVID-19.

The V gene is TRBV6-5, the J gene TRBJ1-6; the D gene is possibly TRBD1 (6 bases). Looked up from germline, CDR1 is MNHEY and CDR2 is SVGAGI. The CDR3 contains 15 residues. With 6 bases removed from V and 6 bases from J, the gap between germline ends came to 15 bases. Here the CDR3 reads CASSPAQQGNSPLHF. DNA for the CDR3: TGTGCCAGCAGCCCCGCCCAACAGGGTAATTCACCCCTCCACTTT.

The V gene is TRBV7-2, the J gene TRBJ2-6; 8 positions agree with TRBD1. The V gene's germline CDR1 is SGHTA and CDR2 FQGNSA. J gave up 0 bases and V 8 bases, and 9 bases lay outside the gene matches. The CDR3 has 17 residues. The CDR3 DNA reads TGTGCCAGCGTACTCCGGGACAGGAGCTCTGGGGCCAACGTCCTGACTTTC. It encodes CASVLRDRSSGANVLTF.

The chain uses TRBV6-6 and TRBJ1-2, with 8 bases aligning to TRBD1. The CDR3 sequence is 14 residues long. Germline loops: CDR1 MNHNY, CDR2 SVGAGI (reference sequence). V was pared by 4 bases and J by 5 bases, with 6 bases of the junction left unmatched. The CDR3 reads CASSSTGGGYGYTF. Written as DNA, the CDR3 is TGTGCCAGCAGTTCTACAGGGGGAGGGTATGGCTACACCTTC.

The rearrangement uses TRBV7-3 and TRBJ2-1; D is unresolved. V lost 2 bases and J lost 7, with 9 bases in between. CDR1 is SGHTA and CDR2 is FQGTGA in the germline V gene. The CDR3 contains 13 residues. The CDR3 DNA reads as TGTGCCAGCAGCTTAGGGTTAGCTAATGAGCAGTTCTTC. Translated: CASSLGLANEQFF.

This chain connects TRBV7-2 to TRBJ2-5; D may be TRBD1 (5 bases). Trimming cost V 0 bases and J 11 bases, with 10 bases left between them. CDR3 length: 12 amino acids. The V gene's germline CDR1 is SGHTA and CDR2 FQGNSA. The CDR3: CASSLAAGSQYF. The CDR3 nucleotides are TGTGCCAGCAGCTTAGCGGCAGGGTCGCAGTACTTC. The full variable domain, in which reference TRBV7-2 and TRBJ2-5 provide the parts outside the CDR3, is GAGVSQSPSNKVTEKGKDVELRCDPISGHTALYWYRQSLGQGLEFLIYFQGNSAPDKSGLPSDRFSAERTGGSVSTLTIQRTQQEDSAVYLCASSLAAGSQYFGPGTRLLVL.

The chain employs TRBV7-2 and TRBJ2-7, with TRBD2 matching over 10 bases. Germline lookup yields CDR1 SGHTA and CDR2 FQGNSA. The CDR3 runs 15 residues. The ends lost 5 bases at V and 0 bases at J; junction bases unmatched: 4. The CDR3 DNA is TGTGCCAGCAGCATACTAGCGGGAAGCTCCTACGAGCAGTACTTC. Protein product: CASSILAGSSYEQYF. Based on the CDR3 plus reference TRBV7-2 and TRBJ2-7, the full variable domain is GAGVSQSPSNKVTEKGKDVELRCDPISGHTALYWYRQSLGQGLEFLIYFQGNSAPDKSGLPSDRFSAERTGGSVSTLTIQRTQQEDSAVYLCASSILAGSSYEQYFGPGTRLTVT.

This sequence joins TRBV27 and TRBJ1-3; D is uncertain. V shed 7 bases and J shed 0 bases, with 16 bases lying between them. CDR1 is MNHEY, CDR2 SMNVEV, per germline (reference sequence). The CDR3 consists of 16 residues. CDR3 in DNA: TGTGCCAGCAAAAGGTCCGGGAGCCTCTCTGGAAACACCATATATTTT. Encoded protein: CASKRSGSLSGNTIYF.

The CDR3 reads CASSLQGANEKLFF. CDR3 in DNA: TGTGCCAGCAGCCTACAGGGCGCTAATGAAAAACTGTTTTTT. The chain is built from TRBV11-2 and TRBJ1-4, with D possibly being TRBD1 (6 bases). Looked up from germline, CDR1 is SGHAT and CDR2 is FQNNGV. V lost 5 bases, J lost 3 bases, and 10 bases lay in between. The length of the CDR3 is 14 residues.

The chain uses TRBV5-6 and TRBJ2-4; the D gene is possibly TRBD1 (5 bases). The CDR3 length is 13 residues. V was clipped by 4 bases and J by 5 bases, with 10 bases between them. CDR1 is SGHDT, CDR2 YYEEEE, per germline. The chain's CDR3 is CASSVVGQNIQYF. Written as DNA, the CDR3 is TGTGCCAGCAGCGTCGTGGGGCAAAACATTCAGTACTTC.

The CDR3 loop reads CASRGQGHYEQFF. The CDR3 coding sequence is TGTGCCAGCAGAGGTCAGGGTCATTATGAGCAGTTCTTC. The chain joins TRBV6-5 to TRBJ2-1; possible D gene TRBD1, 5 bases. The CDR3 consists of 13 residues. V dropped 6 bases and J dropped 8 bases, with 14 bases sitting between them. The germline gives CDR1 MNHEY, CDR2 SVGAGI.